This T cell receptor (beta chain) was captured in a study of shared clonotypes between healthy human individuals. V was trimmed by 5 bases and J by 5 bases, leaving 18 bases between them. The CDR3 totals 15 residues. Looked up from germline, CDR1 is SGHTA and CDR2 is FQGTGA. Assay execution proceeded at the deep level. Measured with immunoSEQ multiplex PCR; TCRdb has only the in-frame clones, and not every one. The sample carries hundreds of thousands of clones, around 72% recorded once. Material: memory CD4+ T cells sorted from blood. As to subset: CD45RA-negative fraction. The chain has TRBV7-3 and TRBJ1-2, with a possible D match to TRBD1 (5 bases). This clonotype was sampled from a woman under 40 in good health. The CDR3 region is CASSPTPGTEYGYTF. In nucleotides, the CDR3 is TGTGCCAGCAGCCCTACGCCCGGGACTGAGTATGGCTACACCTTC.